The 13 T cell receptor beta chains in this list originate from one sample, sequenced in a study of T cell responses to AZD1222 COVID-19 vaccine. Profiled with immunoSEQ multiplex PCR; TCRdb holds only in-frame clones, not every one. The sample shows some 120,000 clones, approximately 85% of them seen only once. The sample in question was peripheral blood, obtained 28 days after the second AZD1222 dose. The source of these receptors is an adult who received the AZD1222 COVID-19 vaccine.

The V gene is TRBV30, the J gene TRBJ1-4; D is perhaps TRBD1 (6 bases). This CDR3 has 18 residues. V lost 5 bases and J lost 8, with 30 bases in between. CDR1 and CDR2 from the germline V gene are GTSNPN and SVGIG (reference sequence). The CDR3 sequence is CAWPDRSGGKPQKEKLFF. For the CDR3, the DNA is TGTGCCTGGCCCGACAGGTCGGGGGGCAAACCCCAAAAAGAAAAACTGTTTTTT.

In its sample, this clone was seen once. The CDR3 DNA is TGTGCCAGCAGCTTAGGCATCAATGAAAAACTGTTTTTT. This translates into CASSLGINEKLFF. The J gene is TRBJ1-4, the V gene TRBV11-3, with D uncertain. V dropped 1 base and J dropped 5 bases, with 5 bases sitting between them. Germline CDR1 is SGHNT and CDR2 is YENEEA. This CDR3 contains 13 residues.

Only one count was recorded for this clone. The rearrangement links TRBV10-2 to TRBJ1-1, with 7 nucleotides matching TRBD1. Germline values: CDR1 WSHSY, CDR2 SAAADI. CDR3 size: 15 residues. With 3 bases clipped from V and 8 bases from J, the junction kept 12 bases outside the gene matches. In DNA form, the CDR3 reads TGCGCCAGCAGTGACAGGGGGGCGGCCCTTACGGAAGCTTTCTTT. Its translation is CASSDRGAALTEAFF.

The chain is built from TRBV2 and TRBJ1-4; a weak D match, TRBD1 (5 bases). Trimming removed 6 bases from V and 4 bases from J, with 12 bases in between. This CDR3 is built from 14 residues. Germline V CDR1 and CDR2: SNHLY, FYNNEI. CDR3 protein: CASSPWGGNEKLFF. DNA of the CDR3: TGTGCCAGCAGCCCGTGGGGGGGTAATGAAAAACTGTTTTTT.

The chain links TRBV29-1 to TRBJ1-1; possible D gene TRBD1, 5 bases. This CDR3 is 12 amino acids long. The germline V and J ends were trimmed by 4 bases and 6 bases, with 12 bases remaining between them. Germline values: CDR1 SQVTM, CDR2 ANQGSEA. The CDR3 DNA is TGCAGCGTTGGGTGGGAAGGGGCTGAAGCTTTCTTT. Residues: CSVGWEGAEAFF.

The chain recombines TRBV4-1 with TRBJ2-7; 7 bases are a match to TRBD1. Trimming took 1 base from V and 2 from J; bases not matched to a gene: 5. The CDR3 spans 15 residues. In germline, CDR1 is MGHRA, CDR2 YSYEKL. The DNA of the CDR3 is TGCGCCAGCAGCCAAGGACAGGGAAGTCCCTACGAGCAGTACTTC. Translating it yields CASSQGQGSPYEQYF.

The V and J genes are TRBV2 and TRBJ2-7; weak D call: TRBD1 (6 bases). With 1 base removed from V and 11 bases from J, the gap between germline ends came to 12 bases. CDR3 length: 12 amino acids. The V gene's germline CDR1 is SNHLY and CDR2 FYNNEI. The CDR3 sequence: CASSEVRGGEYF. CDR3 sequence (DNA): TGTGCCAGCAGTGAAGTCAGGGGTGGGGAGTACTTC.

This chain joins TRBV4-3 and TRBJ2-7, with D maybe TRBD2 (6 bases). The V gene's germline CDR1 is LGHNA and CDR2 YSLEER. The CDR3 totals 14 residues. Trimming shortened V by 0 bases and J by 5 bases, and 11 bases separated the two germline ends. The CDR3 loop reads CASSQDLGLNEQYF. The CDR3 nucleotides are TGCGCCAGCAGCCAAGATTTGGGACTCAACGAGCAGTACTTC.

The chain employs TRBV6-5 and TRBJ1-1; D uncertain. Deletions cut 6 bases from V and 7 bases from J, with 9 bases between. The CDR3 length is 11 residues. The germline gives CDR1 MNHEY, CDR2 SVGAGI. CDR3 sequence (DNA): TGTGCCAGCAGGATTTGGGGTGAAGCTTTCTTT. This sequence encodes CASRIWGEAFF.

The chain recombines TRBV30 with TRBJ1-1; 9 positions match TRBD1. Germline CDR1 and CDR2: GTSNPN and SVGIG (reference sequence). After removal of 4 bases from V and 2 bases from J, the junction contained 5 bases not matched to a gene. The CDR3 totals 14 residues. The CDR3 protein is CAWTAGQGNTEAFF. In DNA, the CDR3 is TGTGCCTGGACGGCGGGACAGGGAAACACTGAAGCTTTCTTT.

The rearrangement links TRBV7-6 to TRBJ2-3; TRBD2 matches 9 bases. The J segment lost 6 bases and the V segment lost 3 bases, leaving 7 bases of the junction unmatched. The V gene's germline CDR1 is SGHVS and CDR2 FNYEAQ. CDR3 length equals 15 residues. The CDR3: CASSLGVAGVDTQYF. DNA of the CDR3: TGTGCCAGCAGCTTGGGGGTAGCGGGAGTGGATACGCAGTATTTT.

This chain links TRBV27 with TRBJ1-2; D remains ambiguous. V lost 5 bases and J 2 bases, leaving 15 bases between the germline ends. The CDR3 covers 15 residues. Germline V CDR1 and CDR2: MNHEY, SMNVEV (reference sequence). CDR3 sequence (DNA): TGTGCCAGCAGTCTCCGGGAGGTAAAAAACTATGGCTACACCTTC. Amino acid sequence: CASSLREVKNYGYTF.

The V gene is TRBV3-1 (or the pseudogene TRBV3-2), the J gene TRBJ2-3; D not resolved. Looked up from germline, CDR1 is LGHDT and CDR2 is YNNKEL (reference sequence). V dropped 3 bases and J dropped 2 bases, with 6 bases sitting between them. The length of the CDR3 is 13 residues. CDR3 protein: CASSQATTDTQYF. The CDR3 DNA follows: TGTGCCAGCAGCCAGGCGACCACAGATACGCAGTATTTT.